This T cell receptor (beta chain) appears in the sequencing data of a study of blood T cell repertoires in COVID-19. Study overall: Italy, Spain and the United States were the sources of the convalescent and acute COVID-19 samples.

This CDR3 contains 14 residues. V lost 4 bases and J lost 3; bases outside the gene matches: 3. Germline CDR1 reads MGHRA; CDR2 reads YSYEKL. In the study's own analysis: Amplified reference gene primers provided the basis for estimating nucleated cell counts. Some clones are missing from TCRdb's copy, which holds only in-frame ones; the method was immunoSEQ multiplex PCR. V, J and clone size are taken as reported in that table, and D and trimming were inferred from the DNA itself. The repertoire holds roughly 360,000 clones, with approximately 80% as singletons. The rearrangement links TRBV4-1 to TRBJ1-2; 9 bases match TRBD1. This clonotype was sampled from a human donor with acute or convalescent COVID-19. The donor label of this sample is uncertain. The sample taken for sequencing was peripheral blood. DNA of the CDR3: TGCGCCAGCAGCCCCGGACAGGGGCACTATGGCTACACCTTC. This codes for CASSPGQGHYGYTF.